This T cell receptor beta chain was documented in a study of cytomegalovirus exposure and HLA in healthy donors. For the study at large: Later analysis reported that the roughly 120 validation repertoires shared the platform of the roughly 700 first-cohort repertoires. Study-wide points: Many donors shared some public TCRs, even though most TCR sequences were rare.

The CDR3 has 18 residues. V shed 7 bases and J 11 bases; nucleotides not matched to a gene: 25. Germline V gives CDR1 SNHLY, CDR2 FYNNEI. TCRdb keeps only in-frame clones here, not all; method: immunoSEQ multiplex PCR. The data contain about 130,000 clones, approximately 90% of them singletons. For this clone: The antigen remains undetermined.

V usage is TRBV2 and J usage is TRBJ2-3; 9 positions match TRBD1. This TCR derives from a woman aged 25 to 39 in good health and CMV-seropositive. Specimen: PBMCs. The chain's CDR3 is CASTGTGRFREVSLGQYF. For the CDR3, the DNA is TGTGCCAGCACTGGGACAGGGCGATTTAGAGAGGTTTCTTTGGGGCAGTATTTT.